The next 25 T cell receptor beta chains were all read from a single sample in a study of blood T cell repertoires in COVID-19. Generated by immunoSEQ multiplex PCR, the TCRdb table keeps only in-frame clones and is missing some. The data show a few hundred thousand clones, more than 75% seen once. Sample: peripheral blood. These receptors all come from a woman aged 25 to 39 with COVID-19, enrolled during active disease.

The chain recombines TRBV18 with TRBJ2-7; D not certain. Germline V gene data show CDR1 as KGHSH and CDR2 as LQKENI. The CDR3 totals 14 residues. V lost 0 bases, J lost 7 bases, and 13 bases lay in between. This chain's CDR3 is CASSPPSPPREQYF. The DNA of the CDR3 is TGTGCCAGCTCACCACCTTCCCCTCCTAGGGAGCAGTACTTC. Combining the CDR3 with reference TRBV18 and TRBJ2-7 gives the whole variable domain NAGVMQNPRHLVRRRGQEARLRCSPMKGHSHVYWYRQLPEEGLKFMVYLQKENIIDESGMPKERFSAEFPKEGPSILRIQQVVRGDSAAYFCASSPPSPPREQYFGPGTRLTVT.

This chain uses TRBV6-5 with TRBJ2-7; a weak D match, TRBD2 (5 bases). V was cut by 0 bases and J by 3 bases, with 12 bases left in between. Looked up from germline, CDR1 is MNHEY and CDR2 is SVGAGI. The CDR3 has 15 residues. For the CDR3, the DNA is TGTGCCAGCAGTTACTCGGCCGGACTTATCTACGAGCAGTACTTC. Translated: CASSYSAGLIYEQYF.

V gene TRBV19 combines with J gene TRBJ2-7; 7 nucleotides line up with TRBD1. Germline V gives CDR1 LNHDA, CDR2 SQIVND (reference sequence). Losses at the gene ends were 5 bases for V and 0 bases for J; bases not matched to a gene: 7. This CDR3 is built from 15 residues. This CDR3 is CASSLSTGPSYEQYF. The CDR3 nucleotides are TGTGCCAGTAGTTTATCGACAGGGCCCTCCTACGAGCAGTACTTC.

CDR3 DNA sequence: TGTGCCAGCAGTCAGTCCTGGCCCCCCTACGAGCAGTACTTC. Its translation: CASSQSWPPYEQYF. The chain couples TRBV6-5 to TRBJ2-7; D gene unclear. Per germline, CDR1 MNHEY and CDR2 SVGAGI. This CDR3 has 14 amino acids. The V end lost 5 bases, the J end lost 2 bases, and 13 bases lay between the germline ends.

This sequence joins TRBV29-1 and TRBJ2-3, with 9 bases lining up with TRBD1. Germline loops: CDR1 SQVTM, CDR2 ANQGSEA. The CDR3 spans 14 residues. V was clipped by 6 bases and J by 2 bases; unmatched bases: 6. The CDR3 loop reads CSVAQGAPTDTQYF. In DNA form, the CDR3 reads TGCAGCGTAGCACAGGGGGCGCCCACAGATACGCAGTATTTT.

The chain combines TRBV3-1 (or the pseudogene TRBV3-2) with TRBJ2-7; 9 nucleotides align to TRBD2. Per the germline V gene, CDR1 is LGHDT and CDR2 is YNNKEL (reference sequence). The CDR3 sequence is 15 residues long. Losses at the gene ends were 4 bases for V and 6 bases for J; bases not matched to a gene: 10. The CDR3 nucleotides read TGTGCCAGCAGCCCCCTAGCGGGACTCCCGAGCGAGCAGTACTTC. It specifies CASSPLAGLPSEQYF.

The chain carries TRBV5-1 and TRBJ1-2, with unresolved D. The CDR3 sequence is 13 residues long. V was pared by 0 bases and J by 6 bases, with 9 bases between. CDR1 is SGHRS and CDR2 is YFSETQ in the germline V gene. The CDR3 DNA reads TGCGCCAGCAGCTTGGACCGGGAGGATGGCTACACCTTC. Protein sequence: CASSLDREDGYTF.

This chain joins TRBV7-8 and TRBJ2-1; the match to TRBD2 covers 10 bases. The CDR3 length is 15 residues. V was clipped by 5 bases and J by 8 bases; unmatched bases: 9. Germline V gene data show CDR1 as SGHVS and CDR2 as FQNEAQ. CDR3 nucleotides: TGTGCCAGCAGCACGTCAGCGGGAGGGGGTTATGAGCAGTTCTTC. It translates to CASSTSAGGGYEQFF.

V gene TRBV2 combines with J gene TRBJ2-5, with TRBD2 as a possible D gene (7 bases). The V gene's germline CDR1 is SNHLY and CDR2 FYNNEI. The CDR3 extends over 13 amino acids. V lost 4 bases to trimming and J lost 5 bases, with 11 bases between them. The DNA of the CDR3 is TGTGCCAGCAGTGGGGGGGGCAGGGAGACCCAGTACTTC. This encodes CASSGGGRETQYF.

This chain links TRBV28 with TRBJ2-7; the match to TRBD1 covers 11 bases. V gave up 5 bases and J gave up 4 bases; unmatched junction bases: 10. Germline CDR1 is MDHEN and CDR2 is SYDVKM. The CDR3 runs to 16 residues. CDR3 region: CASSARTGGLQYEQYF. Written as DNA, the CDR3 is TGTGCCAGCAGTGCGCGGACAGGGGGCCTTCAGTACGAGCAGTACTTC.

V gene TRBV19 combines with J gene TRBJ2-5, with 7 bases that match TRBD2. CDR1 and CDR2 (germline): LNHDA, SQIVND (reference sequence). J gave up 5 bases and V 8 bases, and 11 bases lay outside the gene matches. The CDR3 runs 14 residues. CDR3 in DNA: TGTGCCAGTGCCGGGAGGCAGAGAGATGAGACCCAGTACTTC. It encodes CASAGRQRDETQYF.

The rearrangement uses TRBV5-1 and TRBJ2-5, with 8 positions matching TRBD1. The CDR3 contains 14 residues. V lost 4 bases to trimming and J lost 5 bases; unmatched junction nucleotides: 7. Germline-derived CDR1 and CDR2 are SGHRS and YFSETQ. CDR3 in amino acids: CASSPAGGGETQYF. As DNA, the CDR3 is TGCGCCAGCAGCCCGGCAGGGGGCGGGGAGACCCAGTACTTC.

This clone was observed once. This chain joins TRBV6-4 and TRBJ2-1; D call uncertain. This CDR3 is built from 19 residues. V was trimmed by 0 bases and J by 0 bases, leaving 18 bases between them. Germline CDR1 and CDR2: MRHNA and SNTAGT. CDR3 sequence (DNA): TGTGCCAGCAGTGACTCCCCCCTCTTAGCTGGCGGCTCCTACAATGAGCAGTTCTTC. This translates into CASSDSPLLAGGSYNEQFF.

The chain uses TRBV7-3 and TRBJ2-2, with a weak D call TRBD2 (5 bases). The germline V gene has CDR1 SGHTA and CDR2 FQGTGA. This CDR3 contains 14 residues. Trimming pared 2 bases from V and 2 bases from J, leaving 6 bases between. CDR3 sequence: CASSLDYNTGELFF. DNA of the CDR3: TGTGCCAGCAGCTTAGACTACAACACCGGGGAGCTGTTTTTT.

The chain carries TRBV27 and TRBJ1-6, with D possibly matching TRBD1 (5 bases). Germline V CDR1 and CDR2: MNHEY, SMNVEV (reference sequence). Trimming pared 5 bases from V and 7 bases from J, leaving 18 bases between. This CDR3 is 16 amino acids long. The CDR3 DNA reads as TGTGCCAGCAGTCCCAACCCCCGACAGTCGAATTCACCCCTCCACTTT. Translation: CASSPNPRQSNSPLHF.

The chain is built from TRBV4-1 and TRBJ1-5; 9 nucleotides line up with TRBD1. CDR1 and CDR2 (germline): MGHRA, YSYEKL. V dropped 3 bases and J dropped 5; count of bases not matched to a gene: 8. This CDR3 contains 16 residues. As DNA, the CDR3 is TGCGCCAGCAGCCATATCCAAGGGGACAGGGATCAGCCCCAGCATTTT. Protein product: CASSHIQGDRDQPQHF.

V is TRBV28 and J is TRBJ2-1, with TRBD2 identical over 8 bases. The CDR3 totals 15 residues. The V gene's germline CDR1 is MDHEN and CDR2 SYDVKM. Trimming took 5 bases from V and 7 from J; bases not matched to a gene: 10. CDR3 nucleotide sequence: TGTGCCAGCAGTACCTCAAGCGGGAGCTCGAATGAGCAGTTCTTC. Translated, it gives CASSTSSGSSNEQFF.

This chain connects TRBV25-1 to TRBJ2-1; weak D call: TRBD2 (6 bases). The CDR3 contains 14 residues. V lost 4 bases and J 9 bases, leaving 16 bases between the germline ends. From germline, CDR1 is MGHDK and CDR2 SYGVNS. The CDR3 DNA is TGTGCCAGCAGTGGCGGTGGAGGGAGGACTGAGCAGTTCTTC. It is translated as CASSGGGGRTEQFF.

The V gene is TRBV11-2, the J gene TRBJ2-7; weak D call: TRBD2 (6 bases). Germline CDR1 SGHAT, CDR2 FQNNGV. This CDR3 region has 14 residues. The V end lost 5 bases, the J end lost 2 bases, and 13 bases lay between the germline ends. The CDR3 spells CASSMGLIPYEQYF. The CDR3 coding sequence is TGTGCCAGCAGCATGGGACTTATCCCCTACGAGCAGTACTTC.

This chain links TRBV7-9 with TRBJ2-5; 7 bases match TRBD1. Germline loops: CDR1 SEHNR, CDR2 FQNEAQ (reference sequence). CDR3 size: 14 residues. V gave up 0 bases and J gave up 3 bases; unmatched junction bases: 1. The DNA of the CDR3 is TGTGCCAGCAGCTTAGCCAGGGGGAAAGAGACCCAGTACTTC. Translating gives CASSLARGKETQYF.

The J gene is TRBJ2-7, the V gene TRBV7-2, with TRBD2 matching 9 bases. The trim removed 2 bases at V and 2 bases at J, leaving 7 bases unmatched. The CDR3 consists of 16 residues. Per the germline V gene, CDR1 is SGHTA and CDR2 is FQGNSA. Here the CDR3 reads CASSLLSGGGTYEQYF. Written as DNA, the CDR3 is TGTGCCAGCAGCTTACTTAGCGGGGGAGGGACCTACGAGCAGTACTTC.

V gene TRBV3-1 (or the pseudogene TRBV3-2) combines with J gene TRBJ1-5, with a tentative D call TRBD1 (5 bases). V was cut by 0 bases and J by 0 bases, with 9 bases left in between. This CDR3 has 16 residues. Germline CDR1 is LGHDT and CDR2 is YNNKEL (reference sequence). The CDR3 sequence: CASSQDRTYSNQPQHF. CDR3 bases: TGTGCCAGCAGCCAAGATCGGACATATAGCAATCAGCCCCAGCATTTT.

The CDR3 is CASSLVTGANEQYF. The CDR3 nucleotides are TGCGCCAGCAGCTTAGTAACAGGGGCCAACGAGCAGTACTTC. The V and J genes are TRBV5-1 and TRBJ2-7; 7 bases agree with TRBD1. The V and J ends lost 2 bases and 5 bases, in that order; junction bases with no gene match: 7. CDR1 SGHRS and CDR2 YFSETQ come from the germline V gene. The CDR3 runs 14 residues.

The chain joins TRBV28 to TRBJ1-2; 9 positions agree with TRBD1. Germline CDR1 MDHEN, CDR2 SYDVKM. Trimming removed 6 bases from V and 4 bases from J; junction bases left unmatched: 12. This CDR3 contains 16 residues. The CDR3 reads CASSQPRDRVGYGYTF. The CDR3 DNA reads TGTGCCAGCAGCCAACCCCGGGACAGGGTAGGCTATGGCTACACCTTC.

This CDR3 is CASSPSSGVAYEQYF. The CDR3, as DNA: TGTGCCAGCAGCCCCTCTAGCGGGGTGGCCTACGAGCAGTACTTC. The rearrangement joins TRBV7-9 to TRBJ2-7, with 9 nucleotides matching TRBD2. V lost 5 bases, J lost 2 bases, and 7 bases stayed unmatched. Germline V gene lookup returns CDR1 SEHNR and CDR2 FQNEAQ (reference sequence). The CDR3 is 15 residues long.